This TCR beta chain was captured by sequencing in a study of cytomegalovirus exposure and HLA in healthy donors. The study, taken as a whole, reports: A classifier reportedly called cytomegalovirus status with high sensitivity and specificity. Indistinguishable V segments, including TRBV6-2 and TRBV6-3, were excluded.

PCR employed 60 Vbeta and 13 Jbeta primers. Clones were sequenced by immunoSEQ multiplex PCR, and TCRdb holds only the in-frame ones, with some missing. The repertoire holds approximately 190,000 clones, with approximately 80% as singletons. To note about this clone: Its specificity is unknown.

Germline V gene data show CDR1 as MNHEY and CDR2 as SVGAGI. The CDR3 is 13 amino acids. Trimming took 4 bases from V and 11 from J; bases not matched to a gene: 9. The J gene is TRBJ2-7, the V gene TRBV6-5, with 9 nucleotides matching TRBD1. The clonotype was recovered from a woman aged 50 to 60 in good health and CMV-seropositive. Sequenced: PBMCs. The CDR3 DNA reads TGTGCCAGCAGTTCACCGGACAGGGGACAAGAGTACTTC. Residues: CASSSPDRGQEYF.